This T cell receptor (beta chain) was captured in a study of T cell responses to AZD1222 COVID-19 vaccine. Study-wide background: Pooled together were second doses at about 4 or about 12 weeks.

The table came from immunoSEQ multiplex PCR; TCRdb's copy has only in-frame clones and leaves some out. The profile covers around 91,000 clones, with nearly 90% appearing a single time and 15% to 20% taken by the ten largest. This CDR3 is 15 amino acids long. CDR1 is SNHLY, CDR2 FYNNEI, per germline. Trimming removed 4 bases from V and 7 bases from J; junction bases left unmatched: 5. This clonotype was obtained from an adult in good health. The input for sequencing was peripheral blood, taken on day 0 of AZD1222 vaccination. The chain combines TRBV2 with TRBJ1-6; 9 bases fit TRBD1. The CDR3 region has the DNA TGTGCCAGCAGTGCCTGGGGACAGGGAAATTCACCCCTCCACTTT. Protein: CASSAWGQGNSPLHF.